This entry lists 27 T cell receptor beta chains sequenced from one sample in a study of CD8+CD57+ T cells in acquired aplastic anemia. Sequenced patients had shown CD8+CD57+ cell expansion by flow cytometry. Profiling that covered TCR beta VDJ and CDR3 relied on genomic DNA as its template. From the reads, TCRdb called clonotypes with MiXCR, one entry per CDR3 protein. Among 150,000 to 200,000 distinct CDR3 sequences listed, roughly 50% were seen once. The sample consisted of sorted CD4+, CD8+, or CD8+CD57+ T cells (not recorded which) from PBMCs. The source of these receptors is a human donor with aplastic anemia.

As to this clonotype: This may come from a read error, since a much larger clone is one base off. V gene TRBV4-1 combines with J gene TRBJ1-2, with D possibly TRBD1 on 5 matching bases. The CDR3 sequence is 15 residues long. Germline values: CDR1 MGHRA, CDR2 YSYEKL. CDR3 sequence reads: CACSRGELTSGGYTF. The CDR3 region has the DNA TGCGCCTGCAGCCGGGGGGAATTGACATCCGGGGGCTACACCTTC.

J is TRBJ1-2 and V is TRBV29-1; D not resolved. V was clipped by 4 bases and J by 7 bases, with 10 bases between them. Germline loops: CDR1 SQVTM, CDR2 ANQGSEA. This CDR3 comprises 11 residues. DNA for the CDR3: TGCAGCGTTGGGCGGGAAGGTGGCTACACCTTC. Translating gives CSVGREGGYTF.

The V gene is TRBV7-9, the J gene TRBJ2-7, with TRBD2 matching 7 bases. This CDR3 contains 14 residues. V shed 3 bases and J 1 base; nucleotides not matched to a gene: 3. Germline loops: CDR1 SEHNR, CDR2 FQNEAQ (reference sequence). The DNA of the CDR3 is TGTGCCAGCAGCTTTGAGGGAGGGTCCTACGAGCAGTACTTC. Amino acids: CASSFEGGSYEQYF.

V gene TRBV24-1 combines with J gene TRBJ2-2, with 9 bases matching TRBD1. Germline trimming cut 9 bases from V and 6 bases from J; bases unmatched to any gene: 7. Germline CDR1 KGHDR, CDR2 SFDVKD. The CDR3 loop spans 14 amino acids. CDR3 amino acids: CATRGQGSSGELFF. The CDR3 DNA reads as TGTGCCACCCGGGGACAGGGATCTTCCGGGGAGCTGTTTTTT.

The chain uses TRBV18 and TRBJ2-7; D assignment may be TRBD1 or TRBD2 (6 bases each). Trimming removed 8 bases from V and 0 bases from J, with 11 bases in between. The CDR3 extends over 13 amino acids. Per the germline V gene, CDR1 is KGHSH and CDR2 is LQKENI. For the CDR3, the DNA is TGTGCCAGCAGGGGGGCACCCTCCTACGAGCAGTACTTC. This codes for CASRGAPSYEQYF.

The CDR3 DNA follows: TGTGCCAGCAGCTTAGGGGGCAGGGGGCTCGAGCAGTACTTC. Amino acid sequence: CASSLGGRGLEQYF. V gene TRBV7-9 combines with J gene TRBJ2-7, with 8 nucleotides matching TRBD1. Germline V lookup: CDR1 SEHNR, CDR2 FQNEAQ (reference sequence). This CDR3 has 14 amino acids. The junction had 5 bases not matched to a gene; V was cut back by 1 base and J by 6 bases. Combining the CDR3 with reference TRBV7-9 and TRBJ2-7 gives the whole variable domain DTGVSQNPRHKITKRGQNVTFRCDPISEHNRLYWYRQTLGQGPEFLTYFQNEAQLEKSRLLSDRFSAERPKGSFSTLEIQRTEQGDSAMYLCASSLGGRGLEQYFGPGTRLTVT.

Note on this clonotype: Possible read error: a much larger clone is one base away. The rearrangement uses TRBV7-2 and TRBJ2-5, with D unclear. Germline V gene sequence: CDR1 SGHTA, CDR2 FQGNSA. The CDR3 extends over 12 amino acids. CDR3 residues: CAGSLRAETQYF. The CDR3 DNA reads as TGTGCCGGCAGCTTGCGTGCGGAGACCCAGTACTTC. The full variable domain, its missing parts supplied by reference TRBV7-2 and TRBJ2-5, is GAGVSQSPSNKVTEKGKDVELRCDPISGHTALYWYRQSLGQGLEFLIYFQGNSAPDKSGLPSDRFSAERTGGSVSTLTIQRTQQEDSAVYLCAGSLRAETQYFGPGTRLLVL.

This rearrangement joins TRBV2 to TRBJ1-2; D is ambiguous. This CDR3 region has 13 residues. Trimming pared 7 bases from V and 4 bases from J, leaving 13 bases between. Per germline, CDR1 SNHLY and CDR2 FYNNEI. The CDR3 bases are TGTGCCAGCAAGAAAACGGGGAGCTATGGCTACACCTTC. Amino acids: CASKKTGSYGYTF.

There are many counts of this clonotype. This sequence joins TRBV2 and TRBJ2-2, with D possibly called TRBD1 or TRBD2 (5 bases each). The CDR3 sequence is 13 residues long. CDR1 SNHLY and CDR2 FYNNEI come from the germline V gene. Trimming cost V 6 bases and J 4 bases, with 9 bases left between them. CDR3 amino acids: CASSTRGTGELFF. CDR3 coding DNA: TGTGCCAGCAGCACTAGGGGCACCGGGGAGCTGTTTTTT.

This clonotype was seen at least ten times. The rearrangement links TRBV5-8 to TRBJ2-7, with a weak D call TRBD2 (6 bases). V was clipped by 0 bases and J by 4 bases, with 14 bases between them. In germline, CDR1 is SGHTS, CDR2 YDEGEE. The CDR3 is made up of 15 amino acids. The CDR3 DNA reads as TGTGCCAGCAGCTTGGGATACGGGAGACCGTACGAGCAGTACTTC. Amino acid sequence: CASSLGYGRPYEQYF. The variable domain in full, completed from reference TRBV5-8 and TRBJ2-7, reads EAGVTQSPTHLIKTRGQQATLRCSPISGHTSVYWYQQALGLGLQFLLWYDEGEERNRGNFPPRFSGRQFPNYSSELNVNALELEDSALYLCASSLGYGRPYEQYFGPGTRLTVT.

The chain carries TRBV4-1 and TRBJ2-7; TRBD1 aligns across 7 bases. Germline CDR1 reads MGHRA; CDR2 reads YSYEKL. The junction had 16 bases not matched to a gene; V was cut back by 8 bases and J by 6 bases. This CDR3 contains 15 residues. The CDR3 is CASQRSGVTGVEQYF. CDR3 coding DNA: TGCGCCAGCCAACGCAGTGGGGTAACAGGGGTCGAGCAGTACTTC.

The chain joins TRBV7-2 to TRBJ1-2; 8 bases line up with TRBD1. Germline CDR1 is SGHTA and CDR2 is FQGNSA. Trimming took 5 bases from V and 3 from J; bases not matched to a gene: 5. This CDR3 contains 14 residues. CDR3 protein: CASSDRQGYYGYTF. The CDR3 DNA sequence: TGTGCCAGCAGCGACAGACAGGGGTACTATGGCTACACCTTC.

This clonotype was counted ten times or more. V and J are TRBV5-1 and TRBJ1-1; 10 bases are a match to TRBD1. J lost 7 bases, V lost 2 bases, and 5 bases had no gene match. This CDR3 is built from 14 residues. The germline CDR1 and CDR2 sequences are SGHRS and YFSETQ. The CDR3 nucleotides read TGCGCCAGCAGCTTAGACAGGGGGCCGGGTGAAGCTTTCTTT. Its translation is CASSLDRGPGEAFF.

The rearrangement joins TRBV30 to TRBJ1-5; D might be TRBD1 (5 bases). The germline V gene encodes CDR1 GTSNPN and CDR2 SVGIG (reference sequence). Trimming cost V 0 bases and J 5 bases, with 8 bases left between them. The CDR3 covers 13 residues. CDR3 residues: CAWSVAGYQPQHF. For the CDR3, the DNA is TGTGCCTGGAGTGTAGCAGGGTATCAGCCCCAGCATTTT. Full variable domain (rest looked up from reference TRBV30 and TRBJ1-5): SQTIHQWPATLVQPVGSPLSLECTVEGTSNPNLYWYRQAAGRGLQLLFYSVGIGQISSEVPQNLSASRPQDRQFILSSKKLLLSDSGFYLCAWSVAGYQPQHFGDGTRLSIL.

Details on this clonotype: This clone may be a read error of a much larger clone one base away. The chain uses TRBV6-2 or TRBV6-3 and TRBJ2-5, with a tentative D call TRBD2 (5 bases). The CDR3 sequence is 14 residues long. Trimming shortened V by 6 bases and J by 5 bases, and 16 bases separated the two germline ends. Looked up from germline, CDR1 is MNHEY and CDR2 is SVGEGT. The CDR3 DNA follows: TGTGCCAGCAGACGACCGGAGGTGAGGGAGACCCAGTACTTC. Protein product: CASRRPEVRETQYF.

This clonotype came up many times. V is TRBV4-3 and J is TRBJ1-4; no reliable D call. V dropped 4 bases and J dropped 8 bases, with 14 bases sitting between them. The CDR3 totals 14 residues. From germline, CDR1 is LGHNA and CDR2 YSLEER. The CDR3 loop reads CASSPSPGWEKLFF. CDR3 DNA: TGCGCCAGCAGCCCAAGCCCCGGGTGGGAAAAACTGTTTTTT.

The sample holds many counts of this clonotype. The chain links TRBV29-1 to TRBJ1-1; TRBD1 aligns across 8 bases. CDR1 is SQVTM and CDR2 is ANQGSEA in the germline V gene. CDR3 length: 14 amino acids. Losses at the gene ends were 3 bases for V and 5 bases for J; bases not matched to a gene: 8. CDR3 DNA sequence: TGCAGCGTTGACTCAGGGGGCGGAGGTACTGAAGCTTTCTTT. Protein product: CSVDSGGGGTEAFF.

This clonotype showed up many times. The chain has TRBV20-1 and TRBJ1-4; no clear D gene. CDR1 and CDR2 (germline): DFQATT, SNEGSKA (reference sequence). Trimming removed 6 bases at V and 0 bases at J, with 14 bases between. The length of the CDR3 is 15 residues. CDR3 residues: CSASPAQATNEKLFF. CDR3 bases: TGCAGTGCCTCCCCGGCGCAAGCAACTAATGAAAAACTGTTTTTT.

CDR3 sequence reads: CASSEGEQFF. DNA of the CDR3: TGCGCCAGCAGTGAGGGTGAGCAGTTCTTC. The chain is built from TRBV10-2 and TRBJ2-1; D is unresolved. Germline CDR1 is WSHSY and CDR2 is SAAADI. Trimming pared 2 bases from V and 9 bases from J, leaving 2 bases between. CDR3 length equals 10 residues.

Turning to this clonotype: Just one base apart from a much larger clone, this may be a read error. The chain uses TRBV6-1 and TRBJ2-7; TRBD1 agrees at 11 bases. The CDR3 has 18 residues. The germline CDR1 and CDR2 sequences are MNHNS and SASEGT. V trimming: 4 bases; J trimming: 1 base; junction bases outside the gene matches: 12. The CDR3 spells CASSGMGSGTGGSYEQYF. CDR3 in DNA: TGTGCCAGCAGTGGAATGGGATCTGGGACAGGGGGGTCCTACGAGCAGTACTTC.

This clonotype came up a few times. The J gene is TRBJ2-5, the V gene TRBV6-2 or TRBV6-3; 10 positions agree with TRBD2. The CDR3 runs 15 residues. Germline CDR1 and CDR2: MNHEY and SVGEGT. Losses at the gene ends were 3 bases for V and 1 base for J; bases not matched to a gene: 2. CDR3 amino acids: CASSYASGGQETQYF. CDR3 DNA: TGTGCCAGCAGTTATGCTAGCGGGGGCCAAGAGACCCAGTACTTC.

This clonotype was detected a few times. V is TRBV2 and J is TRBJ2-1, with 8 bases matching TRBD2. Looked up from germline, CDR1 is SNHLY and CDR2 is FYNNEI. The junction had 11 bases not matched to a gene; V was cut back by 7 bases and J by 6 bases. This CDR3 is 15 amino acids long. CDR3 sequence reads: CASTSMGLAGNEQFF. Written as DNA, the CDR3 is TGTGCCAGCACTTCCATGGGTCTAGCGGGCAATGAGCAGTTCTTC.

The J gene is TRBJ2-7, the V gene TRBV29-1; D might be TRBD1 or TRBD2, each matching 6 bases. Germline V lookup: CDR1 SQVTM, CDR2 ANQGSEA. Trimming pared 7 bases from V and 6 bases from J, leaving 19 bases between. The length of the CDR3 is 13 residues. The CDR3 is CSAGTPGGSEQYF. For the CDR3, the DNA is TGCAGCGCGGGGACACCCGGAGGGTCCGAGCAGTACTTC.

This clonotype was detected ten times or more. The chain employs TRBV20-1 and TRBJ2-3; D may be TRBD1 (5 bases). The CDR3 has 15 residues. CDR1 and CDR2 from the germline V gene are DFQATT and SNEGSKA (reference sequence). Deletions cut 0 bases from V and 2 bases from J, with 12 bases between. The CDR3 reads CSARDLRAITDTQYF. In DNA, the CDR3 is TGCAGTGCTAGAGATCTCAGGGCGATCACAGATACGCAGTATTTT.

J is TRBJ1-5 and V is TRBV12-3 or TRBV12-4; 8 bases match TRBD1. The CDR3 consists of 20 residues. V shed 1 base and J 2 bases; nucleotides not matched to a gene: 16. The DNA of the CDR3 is TGTGCCAGCAGTTTAGTCGGTAGGGCAGGGGGCAGAGGTGGCAATCAGCCCCAGCATTTT. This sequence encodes CASSLVGRAGGRGGNQPQHF.

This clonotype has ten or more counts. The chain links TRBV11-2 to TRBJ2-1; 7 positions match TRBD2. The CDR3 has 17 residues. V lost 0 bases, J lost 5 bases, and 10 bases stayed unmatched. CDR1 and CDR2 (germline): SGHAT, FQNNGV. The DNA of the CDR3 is TGTGCCAGCAGCTTAGAGGACGCGCGGGGGAGAAACAATGAGCAGTTCTTC. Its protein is CASSLEDARGRNNEQFF.

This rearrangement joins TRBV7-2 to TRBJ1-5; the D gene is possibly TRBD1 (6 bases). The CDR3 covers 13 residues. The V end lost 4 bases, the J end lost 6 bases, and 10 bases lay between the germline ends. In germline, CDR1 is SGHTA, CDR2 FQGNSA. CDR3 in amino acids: CASSWGHGQPQHF. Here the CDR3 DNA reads TGTGCCAGCAGCTGGGGGCACGGTCAGCCCCAGCATTTT. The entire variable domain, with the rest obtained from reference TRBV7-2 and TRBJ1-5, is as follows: GAGVSQSPSNKVTEKGKDVELRCDPISGHTALYWYRQSLGQGLEFLIYFQGNSAPDKSGLPSDRFSAERTGGSVSTLTIQRTQQEDSAVYLCASSWGHGQPQHFGDGTRLSIL.